This is a list of T cell receptor beta chains from one sample in a study of cytomegalovirus exposure and HLA in healthy donors. TCRdb's copy holds only in-frame clones and misses some; the assay was immunoSEQ multiplex PCR. The table lists 130,000 to 150,000 clones, 79% of them singletons. Sequencing was carried out using PBMCs. The source is a woman in her thirties or forties in good health and CMV-seropositive. The CDR3 runs from the conserved cysteine through the conserved F or W. A D gene is named only where the DNA matches it firmly.

v_gene,d_gene,CDR3aa
TRBV19,TRBD1,CASSLGQGSNQPQHF
TRBV7-7,NA,CASSPGTVQETQYF
TRBV7-9,TRBD1,CSSSVQGAPSGEQYF
TRBV9,TRBD1,CASSGRTGADTQYF
TRBV5-1,TRBD1,CASSGTGGLTGNTIYF
TRBV5-1,NA,CASSLEGGRSRSPLHF
TRBV6-6,NA,CASSYSTMGEKLFF
TRBV28,NA,CASSSYPGDGNTEAFF
TRBV2,NA,CASSEDFLRGYTF
TRBV28,NA,CASRTDRNTDTQYF
TRBV18,NA,CASSTRQASQETQYF
TRBV5-4,NA,CASSLKRARRDTEAFF
TRBV7-3,NA,CASSSGSYNSPLHF
TRBV7-2,TRBD1,CASSFTQGARVYEQYF
TRBV2,NA,CASSEARGGGYEQYF
TRBV2,TRBD1,CASSEHRGNEKLFF
TRBV2,TRBD1,CASGQGTNSPLHF
TRBV9,NA,CASSVGQGKYEQYF
TRBV5-1,TRBD1,CASSFDRGHLQSLYNEQFF
TRBV2,TRBD2,CASSSQRGSDTDTQYF
TRBV11-1,TRBD2,CASSLGGRGETGELFF
TRBV9,TRBD1,CASSVGGQGVYGYTF
TRBV5-1,NA,CASSSGGTGSTDTQYF
TRBV2,TRBD1,CASRQGVSSGANVLTF
TRBV21-1,NA,CASTKKTGDRTLREAFF
TRBV27,TRBD2,CASGTIGGISYEQYF
TRBV28,TRBD1,CASSLTGNNSPLHF
TRBV7-6,TRBD1,CASSPEDRAYGYTF
TRBV27,NA,CASSSSGTQYF
TRBV27,NA,CASSLGGEKLFF
TRBV6-5,NA,CASSYSSGVTREQFF
TRBV21-1,NA,CASGAGGDRVGQPQHF
TRBV19,NA,CASMAGDTDEAFF
TRBV4-1,TRBD1,CASSRFDRGYTDTQYF
TRBV2,NA,CASMGDQETQYF
TRBV5-1,NA,CASSPTTTGNSYEQYF
TRBV28,NA,CATAGLSGNTIYF
TRBV7-9,NA,CASSLVQVPYEQYF
TRBV30,NA,CAWSRGMGEKLFF
TRBV5-4,TRBD2,CASSPGTSGVGEQYF
TRBV5-1,TRBD1,CASKSTGGDPETEAFF
TRBV10-3,TRBD1,CATFYGTGAVEQYF
TRBV7-9,TRBD2,CASSPFGGVHEQFF
TRBV6-5,TRBD1,CASSYSQGTGTDTQYF
TRBV7-2,NA,CASSLGERDYGYTF
TRBV28,NA,CAGQTLDQGRSAFF
TRBV12-1,NA,CASSFFRTSGLTSGTQYF
TRBV11-3,NA,CASNRGGGLTDTQYF
TRBV21-1,NA,CASSKGRQGEKLFF
TRBV28,NA,CASSLPGVDEKLFF
TRBV7-9,TRBD2,CASSSQRDYWANVLTF
TRBV19,NA,CASSIDQGHYGYTF
TRBV7-6,NA,CASSPNPGLNTEAFF
TRBV12-2,NA,CASRGLAAKTDTQYF